Listed below are T cell receptor beta chains from one sample, sequenced in a study of OX40 agonist ivuxolimab in advanced cancers. Method: immunoSEQ multiplex PCR; TCRdb's copy keeps in-frame clones and lacks some. Of 85,000 to 100,000 clones listed, more than 85% are singletons. Sequenced material: CD4+ or CD8+ T cells sorted from blood, taken in a trial of the OX40 agonist ivuxolimab. Every receptor here comes from an adult with an advanced solid tumor such as melanoma, head and neck, liver or kidney cancer. Each CDR3 is given with its conserved first and last residue. Fields, in order: CDR3 length, clone size, J gene, D gene, V gene, CDR3 protein, CDR3 DNA. The D gene is left open where the match is weak. Size values are once, few and many counts, or a class for expanded clones, and some rows have none.

16 | few | TRBJ1-3 | . | TRBV18 | CASSPQAADSGNTIYF | TGTGCCAGCTCACCACAAGCAGCCGACTCTGGAAACACCATATATTTT
14 | . | TRBJ2-1 | . | TRBV6-1 | CASIRTTPTNEQFF | TGTGCCAGCATTCGAACGACCCCCACCAATGAGCAGTTCTTC
14 | . | TRBJ2-7 | . | TRBV29-1 | CSVAAGGGSYEQYF | TGCAGCGTCGCCGCAGGAGGCGGCTCCTACGAGCAGTACTTC
15 | few | TRBJ2-7 | TRBD2 | TRBV15 | CATSRVAGEAYEQYF | TGTGCCACCAGCAGGGTGGCGGGAGAGGCCTACGAGCAGTACTTC
12 | . | TRBJ2-3 | . | TRBV29-1 | CSVDRNEDTQYF | TGCAGCGTTGATCGGAACGAAGATACGCAGTATTTT
15 | . | TRBJ2-7 | TRBD1 | TRBV7-2 | CASSLSWDRVYEQYF | TGTGCCAGCAGCTTAAGTTGGGACAGGGTCTACGAGCAGTACTTC
13 | . | TRBJ2-7 | TRBD1 | TRBV6-5 | CASSGQGQDEQYF | TGTGCCAGCAGCGGACAGGGGCAGGACGAGCAGTACTTC
15 | . | TRBJ2-2 | . | TRBV5-1 | CASSLQARGSGELFF | TGCGCCAGCAGCTTGCAGGCCAGGGGATCCGGGGAGCTGTTTTTT
14 | once | TRBJ2-3 | . | TRBV6-1 | CASSEVSGTDTQYF | TGTGCCAGCAGTGAAGTTAGCGGCACAGATACGCAGTATTTT
17 | . | TRBJ2-3 | TRBD2 | TRBV5-1 | CASSLGGLADSTDTQYF | TGCGCCAGCAGCTTGGGGGGACTAGCGGATAGCACAGATACGCAGTATTTT
15 | . | TRBJ2-7 | . | TRBV5-1 | CASSRPTEGSYEQYF | TGCGCCAGCAGCCGTCCGACAGAGGGTTCCTACGAGCAGTACTTC
15 | once | TRBJ2-1 | TRBD2 | TRBV11-3 | CASSFGTSGYNEQFF | TGTGCCAGCAGTTTCGGGACTAGCGGCTACAATGAGCAGTTCTTC